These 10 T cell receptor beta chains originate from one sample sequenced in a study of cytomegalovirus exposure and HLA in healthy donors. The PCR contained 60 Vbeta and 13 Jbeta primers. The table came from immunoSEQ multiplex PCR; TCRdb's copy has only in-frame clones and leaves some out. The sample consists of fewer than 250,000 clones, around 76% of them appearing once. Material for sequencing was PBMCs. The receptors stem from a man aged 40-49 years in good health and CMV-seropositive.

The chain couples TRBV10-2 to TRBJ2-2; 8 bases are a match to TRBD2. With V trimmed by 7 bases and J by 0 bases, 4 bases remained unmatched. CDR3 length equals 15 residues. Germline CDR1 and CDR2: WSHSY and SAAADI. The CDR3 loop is CASNPGGTNTGELFF. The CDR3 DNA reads TGCGCCAGCAACCCGGGGGGGACGAACACCGGGGAGCTGTTTTTT.

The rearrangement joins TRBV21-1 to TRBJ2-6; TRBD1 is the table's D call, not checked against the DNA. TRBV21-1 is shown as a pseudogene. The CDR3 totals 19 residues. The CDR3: CASSKWYVRQSSGANVLTF. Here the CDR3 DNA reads TGTGCCAGCAGCAAATGGTACGTCAGGCAGAGCTCTGGGGCCAACGTCCTGACTTTC.

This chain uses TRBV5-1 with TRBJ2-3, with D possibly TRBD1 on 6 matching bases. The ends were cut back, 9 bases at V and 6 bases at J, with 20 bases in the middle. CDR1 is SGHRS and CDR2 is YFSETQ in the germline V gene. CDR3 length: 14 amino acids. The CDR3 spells CATSTGGSGDTQYF. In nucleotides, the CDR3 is TGCGCCACTTCGACTGGGGGCAGCGGCGATACGCAGTATTTT.

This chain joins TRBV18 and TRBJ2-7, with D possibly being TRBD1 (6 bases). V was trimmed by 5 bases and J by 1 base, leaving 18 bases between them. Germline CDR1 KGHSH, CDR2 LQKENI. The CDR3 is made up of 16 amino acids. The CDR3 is CASSADGTLLSYEQYF. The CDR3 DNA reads TGTGCCAGCTCAGCGGACGGGACACTTTTATCCTACGAGCAGTACTTC.

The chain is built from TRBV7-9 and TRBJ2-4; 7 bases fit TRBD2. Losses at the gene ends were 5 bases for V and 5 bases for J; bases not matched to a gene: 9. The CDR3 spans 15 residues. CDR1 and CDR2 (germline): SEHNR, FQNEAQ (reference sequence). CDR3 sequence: CASSPSGAGENIQYF. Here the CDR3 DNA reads TGTGCCAGCAGCCCCTCCGGCGCGGGAGAAAACATTCAGTACTTC.

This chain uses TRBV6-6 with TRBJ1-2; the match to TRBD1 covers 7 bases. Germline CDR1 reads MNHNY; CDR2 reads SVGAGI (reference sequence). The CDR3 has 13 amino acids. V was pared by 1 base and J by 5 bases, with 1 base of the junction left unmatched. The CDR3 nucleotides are TGTGCCAGCAGTTACTGGACAGGATATGGCTACACCTTC. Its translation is CASSYWTGYGYTF.

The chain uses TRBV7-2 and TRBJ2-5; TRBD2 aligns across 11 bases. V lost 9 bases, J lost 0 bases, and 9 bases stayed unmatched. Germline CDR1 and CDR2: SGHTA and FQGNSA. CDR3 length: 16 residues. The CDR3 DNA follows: TGTGCCAGTCTATTGACTAGCGGGATTTACCAAGAGACCCAGTACTTC. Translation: CASLLTSGIYQETQYF.

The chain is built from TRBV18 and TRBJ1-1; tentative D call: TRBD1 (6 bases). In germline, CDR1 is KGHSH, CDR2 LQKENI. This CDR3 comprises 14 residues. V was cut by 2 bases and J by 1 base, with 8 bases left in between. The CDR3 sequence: CASSPNRANTEAFF. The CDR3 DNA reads TGTGCCAGCTCACCAAACAGGGCGAACACTGAAGCTTTCTTT.

This chain's CDR3 is CAISESRLAGGFTGELFF. DNA of the CDR3: TGTGCCATCAGTGAGTCGAGACTAGCGGGAGGATTTACCGGGGAGCTGTTTTTT. This sequence joins TRBV10-3 and TRBJ2-2, with 13 bases fitting TRBD2. Looked up from germline, CDR1 is ENHRY and CDR2 is SYGVKD. After removal of 0 bases from V and 5 bases from J, the junction contained 6 bases not matched to a gene. This CDR3 has 18 amino acids.

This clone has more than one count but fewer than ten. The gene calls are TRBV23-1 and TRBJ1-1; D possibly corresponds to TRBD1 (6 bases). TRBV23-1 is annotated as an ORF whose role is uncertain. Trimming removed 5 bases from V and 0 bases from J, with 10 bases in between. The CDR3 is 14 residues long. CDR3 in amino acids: CASSSQGLNTEAFF. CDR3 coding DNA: TGCGCCAGCAGTTCACAGGGCCTGAACACTGAAGCTTTCTTT.